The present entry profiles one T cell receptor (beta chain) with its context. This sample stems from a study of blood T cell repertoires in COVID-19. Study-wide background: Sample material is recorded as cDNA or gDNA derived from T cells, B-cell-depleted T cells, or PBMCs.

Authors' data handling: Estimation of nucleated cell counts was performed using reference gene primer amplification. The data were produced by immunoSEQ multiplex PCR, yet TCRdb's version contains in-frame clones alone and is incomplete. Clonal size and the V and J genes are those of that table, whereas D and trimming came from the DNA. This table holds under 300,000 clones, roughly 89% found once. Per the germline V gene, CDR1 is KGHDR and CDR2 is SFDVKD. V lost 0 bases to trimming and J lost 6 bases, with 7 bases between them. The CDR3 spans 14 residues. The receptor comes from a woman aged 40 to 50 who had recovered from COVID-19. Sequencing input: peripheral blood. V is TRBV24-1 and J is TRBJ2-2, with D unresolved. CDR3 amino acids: CATSDLARSGELFF. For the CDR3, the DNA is TGTGCCACCAGTGATTTGGCTAGGTCCGGGGAGCTGTTTTTT.